These 28 T cell receptor beta chains share one sample of origin, sequenced in a study of a mutant IDH1 vaccine in newly diagnosed glioma. Regarding time point: week 47, end of study. It was 300 ug of mutant IDH1 20-mer peptide that made up each vaccine dose, given with topical imiquimod. Generated by immunoSEQ multiplex PCR, the TCRdb table keeps only in-frame clones and is missing some. The sample has about 94,000 clones; just under 90% are singletons. No cognate antigen is known for these TCRs. The input for sequencing was PBMCs, taken from a glioma patient whose treatment included an IDH1 peptide vaccine. The receptor source for this set is a woman aged 45 to 65 with glioma.

Only one count was recorded for this clone. The CDR3 loop reads CASRTGDATNEKLFF. DNA for the CDR3: TGTGCCAGCAGGACGGGGGACGCAACTAATGAAAAACTGTTTTTT. The chain has TRBV27 and TRBJ1-4; D is perhaps TRBD1 (5 bases). The CDR3 is 15 amino acids. Per germline, CDR1 MNHEY and CDR2 SMNVEV (reference sequence). The germline V and J ends were trimmed by 6 bases and 0 bases, with 11 bases remaining between them.

This clone appeared once. CDR3 loop: CASNLAAQYNEQFF. CDR3 in DNA: TGTGCCAGCAACTTAGCGGCCCAGTACAATGAGCAGTTCTTC. The chain joins TRBV6-6 to TRBJ2-1, with D possibly matching TRBD2 (6 bases). V was shortened by 7 bases and J by 4 bases, with 14 bases between the two germline ends. The CDR3 has 14 residues. Germline lookup yields CDR1 MNHNY and CDR2 SVGAGI (reference sequence).

The chain carries TRBV10-1 and TRBJ2-1, with a weak D call TRBD2 (6 bases). The ends were cut back, 0 bases at V and 0 bases at J, with 12 bases in the middle. The CDR3 covers 17 residues. Germline assignment: CDR1 WNHNN and CDR2 SYGVQD (reference sequence). CDR3 sequence: CASSESGLKGSYNEQFF. The CDR3, as DNA: TGCGCCAGCAGTGAGTCGGGACTCAAGGGCTCCTACAATGAGCAGTTCTTC.

In this sample, this clone turned up once. The chain uses TRBV6-5 and TRBJ1-5; the match to TRBD1 covers 7 bases. With V trimmed by 7 bases and J by 0 bases, 6 bases remained unmatched. CDR3 length: 15 amino acids. The V gene's germline CDR1 is MNHEY and CDR2 SVGAGI. CDR3 bases: TGTGCCAGCAAAAACAGGGGCTATAGCAATCAGCCCCAGCATTTT. Translated: CASKNRGYSNQPQHF.

This rearrangement joins TRBV5-1 to TRBJ2-1; D is unclear. The V gene lost 4 bases and the J gene lost 2 bases, with 13 bases spanning the gap. This CDR3 region has 15 residues. The germline CDR1 and CDR2 sequences are SGHRS and YFSETQ. DNA of the CDR3: TGCGCCAGCAGCCAATCCTTATTGGCCTACAATGAGCAGTTCTTC. The encoded protein is CASSQSLLAYNEQFF.

This chain links TRBV7-3 with TRBJ2-6; D is possibly TRBD1 (5 bases). There are 15 residues in the CDR3. Germline V lookup: CDR1 SGHTA, CDR2 FQGTGA. V lost 3 bases to trimming and J lost 0 bases, with 6 bases between them. CDR3 sequence: CASSFRASGANVLTF. The CDR3 nucleotides are TGTGCCAGCAGCTTCAGGGCCTCTGGGGCCAACGTCCTGACTTTC.

In its sample, this clone was seen once. The gene calls are TRBV9 and TRBJ1-1; TRBD1 is a possible D gene (5 bases). CDR3 length: 12 amino acids. Deletions cut 0 bases from V and 10 bases from J, with 10 bases between. Looked up from germline, CDR1 is SGDLS and CDR2 is YYNGEE. DNA for the CDR3: TGTGCCAGCAGCGTAGGGATGGGACGAGCTTTCTTT. Residues: CASSVGMGRAFF.

The V and J genes are TRBV19 and TRBJ1-1; D is undetermined. The CDR3 contains 12 residues. Trimming removed 5 bases from V and 1 base from J, with 5 bases in between. Germline V lookup: CDR1 LNHDA, CDR2 SQIVND (reference sequence). The CDR3: CASSYGNTEAFF. CDR3 bases: TGTGCCAGTAGTTATGGGAACACTGAAGCTTTCTTT.

The chain links TRBV7-3 to TRBJ2-5; 7 nucleotides agree with TRBD2. Unmatched junction bases numbered 1, after V lost 3 bases and J lost 3 bases. There are 13 residues in the CDR3. Germline CDR1 and CDR2: SGHTA and FQGTGA. CDR3 DNA: TGTGCCAGCAGCTTGGGAGGGGAAGAGACCCAGTACTTC. Translating gives CASSLGGEETQYF.

The chain recombines TRBV4-1 with TRBJ2-5; the D gene is possibly TRBD2 (6 bases). Per the germline V gene, CDR1 is MGHRA and CDR2 is YSYEKL. V was cut by 1 base and J by 2 bases, with 14 bases left in between. The CDR3 has 16 residues. CDR3 DNA: TGCGCCAGCAGCCAAGGGTGGGCGGGACTGCAAGAGACCCAGTACTTC. Amino acids: CASSQGWAGLQETQYF.

This chain joins TRBV2 and TRBJ2-1, with D maybe TRBD1 (5 bases). Germline V gene data show CDR1 as SNHLY and CDR2 as FYNNEI. Trimming shortened V by 6 bases and J by 0 bases, and 12 bases separated the two germline ends. The CDR3 covers 15 residues. The CDR3 loop reads CASRGRGYSYNEQFF. In DNA, the CDR3 is TGTGCCAGCAGGGGGCGAGGCTACTCCTACAATGAGCAGTTCTTC.

The gene calls are TRBV10-3 and TRBJ2-7; D may be TRBD2 (6 bases). CDR3 length equals 15 residues. Germline V gene sequence: CDR1 ENHRY, CDR2 SYGVKD. The V end was cut by 0 bases, the J end by 4 bases, with 13 bases between. The CDR3 reads CAISESSSARYEQYF. The CDR3 coding sequence is TGTGCCATCAGTGAGTCTTCTAGCGCACGATACGAGCAGTACTTC.

The chain recombines TRBV5-6 with TRBJ2-5, with TRBD1 matching over 7 bases. CDR1 and CDR2 from the germline V gene are SGHDT and YYEEEE. The CDR3 consists of 15 residues. Trimming cost V 4 bases and J 4 bases; bases outside gene matches: 10. The CDR3 DNA is TGTGCCAGCAGCGGTGGGACACCAGGGGGAGAGACCCAGTACTTC. Its translation: CASSGGTPGGETQYF.

The rearrangement uses TRBV30 and TRBJ2-7; unclear D gene. Germline lookup yields CDR1 GTSNPN and CDR2 SVGIG (reference sequence). V was cut by 7 bases and J by 4 bases, with 11 bases left in between. CDR3 size: 11 residues. For the CDR3, the DNA is TGTGCCTTCGGGTCGCGTTACGAGCAGTACTTC. Its translation is CAFGSRYEQYF. Filled out from reference TRBV30 and TRBJ2-7, the complete variable domain reads SQTIHQWPATLVQPVGSPLSLECTVEGTSNPNLYWYRQAAGRGLQLLFYSVGIGQISSEVPQNLSASRPQDRQFILSSKKLLLSDSGFYLCAFGSRYEQYFGPGTRLTVT.

This chain connects TRBV27 to TRBJ2-7; no definite D call. The CDR3 is made up of 14 amino acids. Germline lookup yields CDR1 MNHEY and CDR2 SMNVEV (reference sequence). Deletions cut 2 bases from V and 2 bases from J, with 10 bases between. The CDR3 DNA sequence: TGTGCCAGCAGTTTAAGGGAAACAGCCTACGAGCAGTACTTC. Protein sequence: CASSLRETAYEQYF.

This rearrangement joins TRBV6-5 to TRBJ1-1; TRBD1 agrees at 7 bases. The CDR3 has 12 amino acids. The trim removed 2 bases at V and 7 bases at J, leaving 1 base unmatched. Germline loops: CDR1 MNHEY, CDR2 SVGAGI. Here the CDR3 reads CASSYRTGEAFF. CDR3 coding DNA: TGTGCCAGCAGTTACAGGACAGGTGAAGCTTTCTTT.

The V gene is TRBV6-6, the J gene TRBJ2-1; D perhaps matches TRBD2 (6 bases). V was clipped by 6 bases and J by 0 bases, with 12 bases between them. Per germline, CDR1 MNHNY and CDR2 SVGAGI (reference sequence). The CDR3 extends over 15 amino acids. The CDR3, as DNA: TGTGCCAGCAGCATAGCGGTAAGCTCCTACAATGAGCAGTTCTTC. This translates into CASSIAVSSYNEQFF.

The chain has TRBV28 and TRBJ1-1; D gene ambiguous. V lost 3 bases and J 3 bases, leaving 11 bases between the germline ends. Looked up from germline, CDR1 is MDHEN and CDR2 is SYDVKM. This CDR3 comprises 14 residues. In nucleotides, the CDR3 is TGTGCCAGCAGTTTTCTAGGTTTGGACACTGAAGCTTTCTTT. Encoded protein: CASSFLGLDTEAFF.

This chain joins TRBV4-2 and TRBJ2-2, with TRBD2 matching 10 bases. Trimming cost V 2 bases and J 7 bases; bases outside gene matches: 10. Germline V gene lookup returns CDR1 LGHNA and CDR2 YNFKEQ. The CDR3 has 17 residues. In DNA, the CDR3 is TGTGCCAGCAGCCAAAGACTAGCGGGCGATAGTGGCGGGGAGCTGTTTTTT. It specifies CASSQRLAGDSGGELFF.

This chain uses TRBV5-1 with TRBJ2-1, with 8 bases matching TRBD2. Germline-derived CDR1 and CDR2 are SGHRS and YFSETQ. The CDR3 totals 16 residues. The V gene end was trimmed by 1 base and the J gene end by 7 bases; junction bases not matched to a gene: 10. CDR3 in amino acids: CASSLMGLEAVNEQFF. The CDR3, as DNA: TGCGCCAGCAGCTTGATGGGACTAGAAGCGGTGAATGAGCAGTTCTTC.

The chain recombines TRBV7-9 with TRBJ2-2; a weak D match, TRBD2 (6 bases). V dropped 3 bases and J dropped 1 base, with 9 bases sitting between them. CDR1 and CDR2 from the germline V gene are SEHNR and FQNEAQ (reference sequence). This CDR3 has 15 amino acids. The chain's CDR3 is CASSLKGGNTGELFF. DNA for the CDR3: TGTGCCAGCAGCTTGAAGGGAGGGAACACCGGGGAGCTGTTTTTT.

The V call is TRBV5-1, the J call TRBJ1-2; D unresolved. This CDR3 spans 12 amino acids. The V gene lost 1 base and the J gene lost 8 bases, with 9 bases spanning the gap. Germline loops: CDR1 SGHRS, CDR2 YFSETQ. The CDR3 DNA reads TGCGCCAGCAGCTTGAAGGACGACGGCTACACCTTC. Translated: CASSLKDDGYTF.

This sequence joins TRBV5-1 and TRBJ1-1; no clear D gene. Germline lookup yields CDR1 SGHRS and CDR2 YFSETQ. Trimming removed 0 bases at V and 5 bases at J, with 11 bases between. The CDR3 spans 14 residues. This CDR3 is CASSLDLGETEAFF. The CDR3 DNA reads as TGCGCCAGCAGCTTGGATCTGGGCGAGACTGAAGCTTTCTTT.

The genes are TRBV5-6 and TRBJ2-7; 11 bases agree with TRBD2. The CDR3 consists of 18 residues. V dropped 4 bases and J dropped 4; count of bases not matched to a gene: 16. Germline CDR1 SGHDT, CDR2 YYEEEE. The CDR3 sequence is CASSPLGTSGSPLYEQYF. The CDR3, as DNA: TGTGCCAGCAGCCCCCTAGGAACTAGCGGGAGCCCCTTATACGAGCAGTACTTC.

The chain couples TRBV6-1 to TRBJ2-1, with D possibly called TRBD1 or TRBD2 (5 bases each). The ends were cut back, 1 base at V and 6 bases at J, with 16 bases in the middle. The germline V gene has CDR1 MNHNS and CDR2 SASEGT. CDR3 size: 16 residues. The CDR3 DNA sequence: TGTGCCAGCAGTGAAGAGTTGACGAGGGGTCCCAATGAGCAGTTCTTC. This sequence encodes CASSEELTRGPNEQFF.

The table lists this clone with a few counts. The CDR3 protein is CASSQGQQETQYF. The CDR3 nucleotides are TGTGCCAGTAGCCAGGGACAGCAAGAGACCCAGTACTTC. The chain recombines TRBV19 with TRBJ2-5, with 7 bases that match TRBD1. The germline V gene has CDR1 LNHDA and CDR2 SQIVND (reference sequence). This CDR3 has 13 residues. J lost 2 bases, V lost 6 bases, and 3 bases had no gene match. The variable domain in full, with the rest retrieved from reference TRBV19 and TRBJ2-5, is DGGITQSPKYLFRKEGQNVTLSCEQNLNHDAMYWYRQDPGQGLRLIYYSQIVNDFQKGDIAEGYSVSREKKESFPLTVTSAQKNPTAFYLCASSQGQQETQYFGPGTRLLVL.

The chain couples TRBV28 to TRBJ2-7; 8 bases agree with TRBD2. The CDR3 totals 17 residues. Germline V gene data show CDR1 as MDHEN and CDR2 as SYDVKM. With 3 bases clipped from V and 1 base from J, the junction kept 11 bases outside the gene matches. CDR3 sequence: CASSFYLGLAQSYEQYF. CDR3 nucleotide sequence: TGTGCCAGCAGTTTTTATTTAGGACTAGCACAATCCTACGAGCAGTACTTC.

This sequence joins TRBV4-1 and TRBJ2-2; TRBD2 is a possible D gene (5 bases). Germline V gives CDR1 MGHRA, CDR2 YSYEKL. V lost 5 bases and J lost 4, with 14 bases in between. This CDR3 comprises 15 residues. The CDR3 region has the DNA TGCGCCAGCAGCTACCCGGGATACGGCACCGGGGAGCTGTTTTTT. Translation: CASSYPGYGTGELFF.